Given below is one TCR beta chain in context. Its antigen is currently not known. Within one base of it there is no much larger clone, and no base qualities were kept. Only healthy Caucasian donors were included. The twin cohort consisted of three pairs of female monozygotic twins, all aged 18 to 29 years. CD4+ and CD8+ T cell populations were isolated with positive isolation kits from Invitrogen. Libraries were constructed by 5' RACE. The sequencing machine was an Illumina HiSeq 2000. A universal primer binding site was introduced by template switching, and a unique molecular identifier was present in the final cDNA, enabling accurate counting of TCR cDNA molecules. Specific primers in the conserved constant-segment region were used to synthesize first-strand cDNA for TCR alpha and beta chains. To control for contamination, every cDNA library carried two barcodes: a SMART-Mk sample barcode plus Illumina barcodes. Two successive PCR steps introduced TruSeq adapter sequences along with Illumina sample barcodes. The Illumina HiSeq platform was used with custom primers to sequence TCR alpha and beta cDNA libraries. The authors' analysis ran thus. MiGEC processed the raw reads to extract unique molecular identifiers, while MiXCR was used to determine the CDR3 positions. Recombination models were inferred per individual with the repgenHMM and IGoR tools using an EM algorithm. Shared clonotypes were analyzed with the tcR package in R, and sharing was normalized by the product of cloneset sizes. Out-of-frame nonproductive sequences were analyzed to study raw recombination free of thymic and clonal selection effects. The raw public reads went through TCRdb reprocessing: fastp at Q25, MiXCR clone calling, in-frame beta chains kept. Rows are unified per CDR3 protein, each entry keeping the most common DNA and genes. The V and J calls come from TCRdb's annotation, not from the publication. For this sample the table gives fewer than 250,000 distinct CDR3 sequences, of which approximately 6.8% were detected only once. Of the sample, over 5% falls within the top ten clones.

The data derive from a study of identical twins (TCRdb year 2016). For context, the study as a whole: To test whether fetal clonotypes persist, this study deep-sequenced TCR alpha and beta repertoires from monozygotic twins, from unrelated adults of various ages, and from cord blood. Replicate twin experiments were performed at different times using different library preparation protocols to rule out contamination. Results and caveats for the whole study, not just this receptor: Compared with coincidental sharing between unrelated individuals, out-of-frame TCR alpha sequences shared between twins had an excess of sequences with low generation probability. In beta out-of-frame sequences, excess twin sharing was weaker, because having fewer shared sequences lowered the signal-to-noise ratio. Because the same donors could not be followed over many years, the conclusions relied on cross-sectional statistical analysis. Zero-insertion analyses could be partly confounded by invariant T cells such as MAIT and iNKT, although diverse VJ usage argued against such confounding for most clonotypes. In monozygotic twins, recombination models systematically underestimated out-of-frame TCR alpha sharing, but the models matched the sharing seen between unrelated individuals. Fewer insertions were carried by abundant cord blood beta clonotypes; a weaker similar trend was observed in young adult naive repertoires, while no such trend was observed in memory repertoires.

Trimming leaves V shorter by 3 bases and J shorter by 3 bases, with the junction holding 5 bases beyond the gene matches. There are 15 amino acids in the CDR3, from cysteine to phenylalanine inclusive. Of the read, only the CDR3 DNA is kept; its 45 bases are in frame from base 1. According to the germline V gene, CDR1 reads MNHEY and CDR2 reads SVGAGI. The same sample was also used in a study of yellow fever vaccine responses in identical twins. As noted in the second study: The T cell response to vaccination in identical twins was reported by the authors to appear partly convergent and partly personalized. Focusing on identical twins, the study followed the T cell clones that responded to the vaccine, and did so with precision.

The chain is made from TRBV6-5 and TRBJ1-5; TRBD1 agrees with 7 junctional bases. This sequence was found in a woman aged 18 to 35 in good health. The sample comprised CD8+ T cells sorted from blood. The DNA sequence is TGTGCCAGCAGTTATAACAGGGGCCCCAATCAGCCCCAGCATTTT. The encoded protein is CASSYNRGPNQPQHF.